These 17 T cell receptor beta chains originate from one sample sequenced in a study of blood T cell repertoires in COVID-19. The repertoire was sequenced with immunoSEQ multiplex PCR; TCRdb's copy has only in-frame clones and lacks some. The sample has roughly 79,000 clones, 87% seen once. Specimen: peripheral blood. The receptors shown here come from a woman between 45 and 65 years old with acute or convalescent COVID-19.

The rearrangement joins TRBV18 to TRBJ2-7; D call uncertain. This CDR3 contains 15 residues. V lost 3 bases and J lost 2, with 14 bases in between. Germline CDR1 reads KGHSH; CDR2 reads LQKENI. This CDR3 is CASSPGSSLTYEQYF. The CDR3 DNA reads as TGTGCCAGCTCACCTGGTAGCAGCCTCACCTACGAGCAGTACTTC.

The chain carries TRBV2 and TRBJ2-5; weak D call: TRBD2 (6 bases). This CDR3 has 15 residues. Germline V gene sequence: CDR1 SNHLY, CDR2 FYNNEI. V was cut by 6 bases and J by 2 bases, with 16 bases left in between. The CDR3 here is CASSEGPLAQETQYF. CDR3 DNA sequence: TGTGCCAGCAGCGAGGGTCCCCTAGCGCAAGAGACCCAGTACTTC.

The chain links TRBV19 to TRBJ2-1; tentative D call: TRBD1 (6 bases). Germline V gene data show CDR1 as LNHDA and CDR2 as SQIVND (reference sequence). V lost 1 base, J lost 8 bases, and 15 bases lay in between. The CDR3 contains 15 residues. CDR3 coding DNA: TGTGCCAGTAGTATAGCGGAACAGGGAGTCCATGAGCAGTTCTTC. As protein: CASSIAEQGVHEQFF.

The chain uses TRBV14 and TRBJ2-2, with TRBD1 identical over 7 bases. Germline V gene lookup returns CDR1 SGHDN and CDR2 FVKESK. With V trimmed by 4 bases and J by 7 bases, 6 bases remained unmatched. There are 14 residues in the CDR3. The CDR3 bases are TGTGCCAGCAGCCTCTACAGGGGTGGCGGGGAGCTGTTTTTT. This gives the protein CASSLYRGGGELFF.

The V and J genes are TRBV12-3 or TRBV12-4 and TRBJ2-1, with TRBD2 matching over 7 bases. The CDR3 spans 13 residues. The V segment lost 5 bases and the J segment 8 bases; nucleotides outside the gene matches: 6. The CDR3 DNA sequence: TGTGCCAGCAGTGGGAGCGGGGCACATGAGCAGTTCTTC. Translation gives CASSGSGAHEQFF.

The gene calls are TRBV11-2 and TRBJ2-5; D call uncertain. Trimming pared 3 bases from V and 1 base from J, leaving 3 bases between. The length of the CDR3 is 12 residues. CDR1 SGHAT and CDR2 FQNNGV come from the germline V gene. This CDR3 reads CASSFGQETQYF. CDR3 sequence (DNA): TGTGCCAGCAGCTTCGGCCAAGAGACCCAGTACTTC.

This chain connects TRBV28 to TRBJ2-1, with TRBD1 as a possible D gene (5 bases). With 0 bases removed from V and 5 bases from J, the gap between germline ends came to 14 bases. The germline CDR1 and CDR2 sequences are MDHEN and SYDVKM. The length of the CDR3 is 16 residues. CDR3 nucleotide sequence: TGTGCCAGCAGTTTATGGGGGCTTGCAGGGAACAATGAGCAGTTCTTC. Protein sequence: CASSLWGLAGNNEQFF. Variable domain in full (rest from reference TRBV28 and TRBJ2-1): DVKVTQSSRYLVKRTGEKVFLECVQDMDHENMFWYRQDPGLGLRLIYFSYDVKMKEKGDIPEGYSVSREKKERFSLILESASTNQTSMYLCASSLWGLAGNNEQFFGPGTRLTVL.

The rearrangement joins TRBV5-1 to TRBJ1-6, with D perhaps TRBD1 (6 bases). The CDR3 spans 15 residues. Germline V CDR1 and CDR2: SGHRS, YFSETQ. V gave up 4 bases and J gave up 7 bases, with 15 bases separating them. The CDR3 here is CASSPAGGANSPLHF. CDR3 DNA: TGCGCCAGCAGCCCGGCCGGGGGGGCGAATTCACCCCTCCACTTT.

The rearrangement links TRBV5-5 to TRBJ1-2; 7 positions match TRBD1. The CDR3 has 14 amino acids. Trimming took 5 bases from V and 5 from J; bases not matched to a gene: 9. The V gene's germline CDR1 is SGHKS and CDR2 YYEKEE (reference sequence). The CDR3 sequence: CASREPGQPYGYTF. CDR3 DNA sequence: TGTGCCAGCAGGGAGCCGGGACAGCCTTATGGCTACACCTTC.

The chain combines TRBV10-1 with TRBJ1-1; D is unresolved. Trimming left V 3 bases short and J 6 bases short, with 11 bases between. The CDR3 has 13 amino acids. CDR1 and CDR2 from the germline V gene are WNHNN and SYGVQD (reference sequence). CDR3 in amino acids: CASSDDNSPEAFF. CDR3 bases: TGCGCCAGCAGTGATGACAACTCTCCTGAAGCTTTCTTT.

In DNA, the CDR3 is TGTGCCAGCAAGGGGAAATATAGCAATCAGCCCCAGCATTTT. It is translated as CASKGKYSNQPQHF. The rearrangement links TRBV6-5 to TRBJ1-5, with D possibly TRBD1 on 5 matching bases. Germline loops: CDR1 MNHEY, CDR2 SVGAGI. V lost 7 bases and J lost 0, with 10 bases in between. There are 14 residues in the CDR3.

This clone was counted a few times. V gene TRBV7-9 combines with J gene TRBJ1-3; D is undetermined. V was shortened by 2 bases and J by 0 bases, with 11 bases between the two germline ends. CDR1 SEHNR and CDR2 FQNEAQ come from the germline V gene (reference sequence). CDR3 length equals 16 residues. The CDR3 DNA follows: TGTGCCAGCAGCTTAAGTGGCGGCTACTCTGGAAACACCATATATTTT. Protein: CASSLSGGYSGNTIYF.

The genes are TRBV24-1 and TRBJ1-3; D gene uncertain. With 8 bases removed from V and 8 bases from J, the gap between germline ends came to 6 bases. There are 10 residues in the CDR3. The germline gives CDR1 KGHDR, CDR2 SFDVKD. CDR3 DNA sequence: TGTGCCACCATCCGGGACACCATATATTTT. This codes for CATIRDTIYF.

The chain uses TRBV28 and TRBJ2-6, with D hard to call. The V and J ends lost 4 bases and 2 bases respectively, with 9 bases between them. Looked up from germline, CDR1 is MDHEN and CDR2 is SYDVKM. The CDR3 sequence is 15 residues long. CDR3 residues: CASSYPRAGANVLTF. CDR3 nucleotides: TGTGCCAGCAGTTACCCTCGGGCTGGGGCCAACGTCCTGACTTTC.

The chain combines TRBV18 with TRBJ1-2; D not certain. Germline values: CDR1 KGHSH, CDR2 LQKENI. With 3 bases removed from V and 3 bases from J, the gap between germline ends came to 14 bases. The CDR3 loop spans 15 amino acids. CDR3 DNA: TGTGCCAGCTCACCGCAAGCAGACAACGACTATGGCTACACCTTC. It translates to CASSPQADNDYGYTF.

This chain links TRBV28 with TRBJ1-3, with D maybe TRBD1 (6 bases). Looked up from germline, CDR1 is MDHEN and CDR2 is SYDVKM. The CDR3 contains 15 residues. The V end lost 4 bases, the J end lost 4 bases, and 14 bases lay between the germline ends. CDR3 sequence (DNA): TGTGCCAGCAGTTCCGGGGGGCAGGGGGGAAACACCATATATTTT. Amino acids: CASSSGGQGGNTIYF.

The chain couples TRBV3-1 (or the pseudogene TRBV3-2) to TRBJ2-3, with D possibly being TRBD2 (6 bases). The CDR3 is 16 residues long. Trimming removed 1 base at V and 0 bases at J, with 11 bases between. Germline V CDR1 and CDR2: LGHDT, YNNKEL (reference sequence). The CDR3: CASSQVRGGSTDTQYF. CDR3 bases: TGTGCCAGCAGCCAAGTACGTGGGGGGAGCACAGATACGCAGTATTTT.